The clone carrying this T cell receptor (beta chain) was detected a few times. Antigen: not known. This entry is derived from a study of cytomegalovirus exposure and HLA in healthy donors. Overall study results and limits: The authors later linked a missense DCLRE1C variant to TCR beta V- and J-gene trimming.

PCR employed 60 Vbeta and 13 Jbeta primers. Only in-frame clones appear in the TCRdb table, and some are missing; sequencing was by immunoSEQ multiplex PCR. Here the sample spans more than 90,000 clones, around 64% being singletons. Germline CDR1 SGHDN, CDR2 FVKESK. Trimming stripped 3 bases from V and 0 bases from J, with 12 bases between. The CDR3 has 16 amino acids. The source is a man under 40 in good health and CMV-seropositive. Material: PBMCs. The V call is TRBV14, the J call TRBJ1-3, with D hard to call. CDR3 sequence (DNA): TGTGCCAGCAGCCATCGTCACCGTAGCTCTGGAAACACCATATATTTT. Translation: CASSHRHRSSGNTIYF.